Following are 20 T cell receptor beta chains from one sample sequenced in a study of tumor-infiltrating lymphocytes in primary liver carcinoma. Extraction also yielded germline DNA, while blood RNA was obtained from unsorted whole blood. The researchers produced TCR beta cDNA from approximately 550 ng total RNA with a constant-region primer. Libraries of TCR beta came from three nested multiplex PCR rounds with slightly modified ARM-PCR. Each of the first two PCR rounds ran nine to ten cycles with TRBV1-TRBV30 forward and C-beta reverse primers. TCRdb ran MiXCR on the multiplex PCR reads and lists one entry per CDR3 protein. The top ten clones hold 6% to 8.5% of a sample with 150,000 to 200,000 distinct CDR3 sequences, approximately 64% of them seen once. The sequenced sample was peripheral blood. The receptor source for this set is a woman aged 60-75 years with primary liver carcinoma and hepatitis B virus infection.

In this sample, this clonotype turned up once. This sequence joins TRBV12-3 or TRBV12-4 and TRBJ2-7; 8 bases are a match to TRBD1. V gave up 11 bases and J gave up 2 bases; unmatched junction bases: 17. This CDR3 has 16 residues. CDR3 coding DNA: TGTGCCGGCTTAGACAGCGACAGGGGCCCTACCTACGAGCAGTACTTC. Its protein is CAGLDSDRGPTYEQYF.

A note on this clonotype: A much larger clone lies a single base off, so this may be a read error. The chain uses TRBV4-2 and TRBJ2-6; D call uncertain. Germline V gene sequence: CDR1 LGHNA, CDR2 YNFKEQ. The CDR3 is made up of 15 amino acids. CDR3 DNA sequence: TGTGTCAGCAGCCAAGAGCGCTCTGGGGCCAACGTCCTGACTTTC. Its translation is CVSSQERSGANVLTF.

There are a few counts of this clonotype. The CDR3 bases are TGCGCCAGCAGCTTGGAGCCGGGGGGAAATTCACCCCTCCACTTT. Protein product: CASSLEPGGNSPLHF. The rearrangement uses TRBV5-1 and TRBJ1-6; a possible D gene is TRBD1 (5 bases). The germline V and J ends were trimmed by 0 bases and 7 bases, with 11 bases remaining between them. CDR3 length equals 15 residues. The germline gives CDR1 SGHRS, CDR2 YFSETQ. Together with reference TRBV5-1 and TRBJ1-6, the CDR3 gives the full variable domain: KAGVTQTPRYLIKTRGQQVTLSCSPISGHRSVSWYQQTPGQGLQFLFEYFSETQRNKGNFPGRFSGRQFSNSRSEMNVSTLELGDSALYLCASSLEPGGNSPLHFGNGTRLTVT.

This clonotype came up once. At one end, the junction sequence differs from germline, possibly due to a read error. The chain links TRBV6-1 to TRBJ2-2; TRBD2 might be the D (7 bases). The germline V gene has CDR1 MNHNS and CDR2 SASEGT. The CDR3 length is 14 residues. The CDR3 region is CASRETGGGGKLFF. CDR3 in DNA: TGTGCCAGCAGGGAGACGGGGGGCGGCGGGAAGCTGTTTTTT.

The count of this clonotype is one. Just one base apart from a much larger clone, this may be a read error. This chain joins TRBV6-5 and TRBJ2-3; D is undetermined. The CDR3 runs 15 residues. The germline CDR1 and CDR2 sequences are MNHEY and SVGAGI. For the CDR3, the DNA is TGTGCCAGCAGTTACCGGGCCCAATTCACAGATATGCAGTATTTT. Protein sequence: CASSYRAQFTDMQYF.

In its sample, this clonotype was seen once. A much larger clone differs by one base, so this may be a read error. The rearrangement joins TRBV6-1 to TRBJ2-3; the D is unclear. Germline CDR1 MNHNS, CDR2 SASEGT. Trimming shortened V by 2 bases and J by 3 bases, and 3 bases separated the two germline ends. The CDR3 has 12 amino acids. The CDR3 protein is CASSEQTDTQYF. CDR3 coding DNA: TGTGCCAGCAGTGAACAGACAGATACGCAGTATTTT.

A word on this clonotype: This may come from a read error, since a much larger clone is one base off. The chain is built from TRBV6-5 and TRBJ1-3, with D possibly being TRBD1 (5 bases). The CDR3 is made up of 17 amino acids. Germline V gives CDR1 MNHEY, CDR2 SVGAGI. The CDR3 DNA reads TGTGCCAGCAGGGACGACATTGCGGGGCCCTCTGGAAACACCACATATTTT. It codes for CASRDDIAGPSGNTTYF.

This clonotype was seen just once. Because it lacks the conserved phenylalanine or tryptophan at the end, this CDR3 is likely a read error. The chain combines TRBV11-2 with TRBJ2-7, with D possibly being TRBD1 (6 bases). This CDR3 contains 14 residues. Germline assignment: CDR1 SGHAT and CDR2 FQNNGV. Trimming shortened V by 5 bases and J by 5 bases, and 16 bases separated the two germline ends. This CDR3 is CASSIGTGTNEQYL. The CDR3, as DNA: TGTGCCAGCAGCATAGGTACAGGGACGAACGAGCAGTACCTC.

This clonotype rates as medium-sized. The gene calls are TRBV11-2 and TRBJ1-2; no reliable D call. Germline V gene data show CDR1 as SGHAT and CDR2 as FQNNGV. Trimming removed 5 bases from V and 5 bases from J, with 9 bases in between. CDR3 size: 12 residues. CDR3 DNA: TGTGCCAGCAGCGCCGAGGGATATGGCTACACCTTC. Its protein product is CASSAEGYGYTF.

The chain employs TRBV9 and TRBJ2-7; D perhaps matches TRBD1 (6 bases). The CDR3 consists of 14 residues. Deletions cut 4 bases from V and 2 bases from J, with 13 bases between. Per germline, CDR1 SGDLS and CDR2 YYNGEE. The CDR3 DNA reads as TGTGCCAGCAGCCGACAACAGGGAACCTACGAGCAGTACTTC. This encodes CASSRQQGTYEQYF. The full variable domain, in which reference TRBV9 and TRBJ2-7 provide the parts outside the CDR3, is DSGVTQTPKHLITATGQRVTLRCSPRSGDLSVYWYQQSLDQGLQFLIQYYNGEERAKGNILERFSAQQFPDLHSELNLSSLELGDSALYFCASSRQQGTYEQYFGPGTRLTVT.

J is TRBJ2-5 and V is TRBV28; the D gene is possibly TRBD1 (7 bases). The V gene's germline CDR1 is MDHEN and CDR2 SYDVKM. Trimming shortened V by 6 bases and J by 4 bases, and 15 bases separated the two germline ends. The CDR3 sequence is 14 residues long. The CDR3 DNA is TGTGCCAGCAGCCCCAGGGGGGCGGGAGAGACCCAGTACTTC. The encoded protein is CASSPRGAGETQYF.

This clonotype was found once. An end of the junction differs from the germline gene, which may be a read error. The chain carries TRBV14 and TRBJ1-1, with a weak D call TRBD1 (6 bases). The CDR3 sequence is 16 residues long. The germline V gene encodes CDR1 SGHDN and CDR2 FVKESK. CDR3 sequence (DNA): TGTGCCTGCAGCCAAGATGGTCGGGGGGCGTTCACTGAAGCTTTCTTT. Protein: CACSQDGRGAFTEAFF.

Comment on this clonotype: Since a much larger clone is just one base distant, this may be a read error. CDR3 DNA sequence: TGTGCCAGCAGCCAAGAAGTACTAGCCGATACGCAGTATTTT. This encodes CASSQEVLADTQYF. The chain uses TRBV4-2 and TRBJ2-3; D may be TRBD2 (6 bases). This CDR3 has 14 residues. Trimming stripped 0 bases from V and 6 bases from J, with 10 bases between. Germline V gene sequence: CDR1 LGHNA, CDR2 YNFKEQ.

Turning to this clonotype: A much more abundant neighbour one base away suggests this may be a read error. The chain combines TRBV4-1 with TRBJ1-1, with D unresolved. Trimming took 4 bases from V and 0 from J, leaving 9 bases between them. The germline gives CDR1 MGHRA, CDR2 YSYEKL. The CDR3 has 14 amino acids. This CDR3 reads CASSLELLNTEAFF. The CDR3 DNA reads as TGCGCCAGCAGCCTGGAACTGTTGAACACTGAAGCTTTCTTT.

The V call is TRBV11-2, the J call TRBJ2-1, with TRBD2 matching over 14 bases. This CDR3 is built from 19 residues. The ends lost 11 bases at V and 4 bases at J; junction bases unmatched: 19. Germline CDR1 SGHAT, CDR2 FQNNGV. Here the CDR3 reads CAGNVRDRGLAGVYNEQFF. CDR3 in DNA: TGTGCCGGCAACGTCCGGGACAGGGGACTAGCGGGAGTTTACAATGAGCAGTTCTTC.

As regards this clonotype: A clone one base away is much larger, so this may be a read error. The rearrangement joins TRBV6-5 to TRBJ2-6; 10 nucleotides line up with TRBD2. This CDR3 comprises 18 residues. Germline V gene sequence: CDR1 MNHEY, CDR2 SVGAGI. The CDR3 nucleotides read TGTGCCAGCAGTTACTACCTAGCGGGAGAAAGTGGGGCCAACGTCCTGAGTTTC. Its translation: CASSYYLAGESGANVLSF.

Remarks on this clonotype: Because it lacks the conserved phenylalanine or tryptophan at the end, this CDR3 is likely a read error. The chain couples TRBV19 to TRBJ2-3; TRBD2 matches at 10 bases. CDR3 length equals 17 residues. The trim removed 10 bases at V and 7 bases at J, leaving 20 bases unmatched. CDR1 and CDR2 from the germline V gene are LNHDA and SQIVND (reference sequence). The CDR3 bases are TGTGCCACCGCGAGCGCTGGAGCGGGAGGGCGAGGATATACGCAGTATCTT. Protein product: CATASAGAGGRGYTQYL.

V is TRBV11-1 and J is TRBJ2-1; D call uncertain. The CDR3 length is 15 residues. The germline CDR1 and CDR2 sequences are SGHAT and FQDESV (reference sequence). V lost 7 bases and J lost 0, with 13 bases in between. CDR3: CASNSTLVSYNEQFF. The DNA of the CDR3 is TGTGCCAGCAACTCTACCTTAGTCTCCTACAATGAGCAGTTCTTC.

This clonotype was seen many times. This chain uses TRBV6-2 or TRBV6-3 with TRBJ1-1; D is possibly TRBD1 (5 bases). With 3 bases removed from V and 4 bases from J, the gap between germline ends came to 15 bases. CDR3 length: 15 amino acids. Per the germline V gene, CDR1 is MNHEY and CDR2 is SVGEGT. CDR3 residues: CASSYSGSRGTEAFF. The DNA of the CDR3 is TGTGCCAGCAGTTATTCAGGGTCGAGGGGCACTGAAGCTTTCTTT.

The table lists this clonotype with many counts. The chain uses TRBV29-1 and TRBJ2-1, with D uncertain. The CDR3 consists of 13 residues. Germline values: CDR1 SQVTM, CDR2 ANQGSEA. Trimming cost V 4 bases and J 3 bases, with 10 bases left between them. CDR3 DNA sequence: TGCAGCGTTGGGTCAGCCGGCTACAATGAGCAGTTCTTC. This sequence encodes CSVGSAGYNEQFF.